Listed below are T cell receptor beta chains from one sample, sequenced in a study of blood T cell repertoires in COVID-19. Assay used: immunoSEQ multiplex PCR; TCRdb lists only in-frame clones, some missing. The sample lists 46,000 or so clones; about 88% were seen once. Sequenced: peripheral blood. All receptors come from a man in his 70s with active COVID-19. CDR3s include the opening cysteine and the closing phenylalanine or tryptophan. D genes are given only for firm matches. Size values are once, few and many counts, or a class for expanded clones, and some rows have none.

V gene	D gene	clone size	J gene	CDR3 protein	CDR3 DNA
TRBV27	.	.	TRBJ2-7	CASSFQGGEQYF	TGTGCCAGCAGTTTTCAGGGAGGCGAGCAGTACTTC
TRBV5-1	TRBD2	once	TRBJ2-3	CASSLGPSGGTDTQYF	TGCGCCAGCAGCTTGGGGCCTAGCGGGGGTACAGATACGCAGTATTTT
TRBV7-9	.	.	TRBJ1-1	CASSAIRGTSTEAFF	TGTGCCAGCAGCGCCATTCGGGGGACCAGCACTGAAGCTTTCTTT
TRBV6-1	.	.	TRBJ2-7	CASSEVHRKWEQYF	TGTGCCAGCAGTGAAGTGCACAGGAAATGGGAGCAGTACTTC
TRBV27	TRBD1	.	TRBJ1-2	CASSLRQGAEYGYTF	TGTGCCAGCAGTTTACGACAGGGGGCAGAATATGGCTACACCTTC
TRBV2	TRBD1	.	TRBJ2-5	CASIQDRGFETQYF	TGTGCCAGCATTCAGGACAGGGGGTTTGAGACCCAGTACTTC
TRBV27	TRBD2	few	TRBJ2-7	CASSFRPPIRLAGNYEQYF	TGTGCCAGCAGTTTCCGCCCGCCAATTCGACTAGCGGGGAACTACGAGCAGTACTTC
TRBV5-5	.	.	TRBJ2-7	CASSPTEVHEQYF	TGTGCCAGCAGCCCCACTGAGGTCCACGAGCAGTACTTC
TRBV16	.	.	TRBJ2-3	CASSQSPRTDTQYF	TGTGCCAGCAGCCAATCTCCCCGGACAGATACGCAGTATTTT
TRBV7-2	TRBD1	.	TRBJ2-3	CASSLAGGVTDTQYF	TGTGCCAGCAGCTTAGCAGGGGGCGTCACAGATACGCAGTATTTT
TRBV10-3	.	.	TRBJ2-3	CAISEVVLTDTQYF	TGTGCCATCAGTGAGGTTGTACTCACAGATACGCAGTATTTT
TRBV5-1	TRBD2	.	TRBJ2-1	CASSLVPMASGYNEQFF	TGCGCCAGCAGCTTGGTGCCCATGGCTAGCGGGTACAATGAGCAGTTCTTC
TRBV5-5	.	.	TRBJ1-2	CASSPYTGLGIAGYTF	TGTGCCAGCAGCCCTTATACAGGGCTCGGGATTGCGGGCTACACCTTC
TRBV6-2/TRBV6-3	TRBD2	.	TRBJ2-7	CASSPNPGLAGNSYEQYF	TGTGCCAGCAGTCCGAACCCGGGACTAGCGGGGAACTCCTACGAGCAGTACTTC
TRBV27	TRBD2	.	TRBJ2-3	CASSPGGSGSRTDTQYF	TGTGCCAGCAGCCCTGGGGGTAGCGGGAGTCGGACAGATACGCAGTATTTT
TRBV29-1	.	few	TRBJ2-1	CSARDNNYNEQFF	TGCAGCGCCCGGGACAACAACTACAATGAGCAGTTCTTC